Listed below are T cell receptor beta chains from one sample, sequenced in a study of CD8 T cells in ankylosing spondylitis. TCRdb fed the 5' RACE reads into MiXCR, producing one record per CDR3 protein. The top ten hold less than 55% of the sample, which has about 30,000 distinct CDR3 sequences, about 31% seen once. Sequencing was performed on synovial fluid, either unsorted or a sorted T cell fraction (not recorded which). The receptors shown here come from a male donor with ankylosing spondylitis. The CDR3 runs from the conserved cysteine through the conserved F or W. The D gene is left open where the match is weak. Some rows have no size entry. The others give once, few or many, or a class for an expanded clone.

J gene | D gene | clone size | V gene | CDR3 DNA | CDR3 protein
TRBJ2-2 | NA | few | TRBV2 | TGTGCCAGCAGTCCTATCGCGGGCGTAGCCGGGGAGCTGTTTTTT | CASSPIAGVAGELFF
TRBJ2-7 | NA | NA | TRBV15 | TGTGCCACCAGCAGAGTAGGGCGTAAATACGAGCAGTACTTC | CATSRVGRKYEQYF
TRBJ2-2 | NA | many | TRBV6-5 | TGTGCCAGCAGTTACGACTCGGGCACCGGGGAGCTGTTTTTT | CASSYDSGTGELFF
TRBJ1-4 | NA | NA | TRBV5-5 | TGTGCCAGCAGCCCACGGGACACAGGAAAACTGTTTTTT | CASSPRDTGKLFF
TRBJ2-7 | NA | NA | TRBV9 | TGTGCCAGCAGCGTAGGGGCGGAGAGCTCCTACGAGCAGTACTTC | CASSVGAESSYEQYF
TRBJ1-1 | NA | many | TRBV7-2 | TGTGCCAGCAGCTTAGATCCGAACACTGAAGCTTTCTTT | CASSLDPNTEAFF
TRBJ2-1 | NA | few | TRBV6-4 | TGTGCCAGCACGGGGGGCGACGGGAATGAGCAGTTCTTC | CASTGGDGNEQFF
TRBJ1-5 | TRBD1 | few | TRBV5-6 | TGTGCCAGCAGCTTGGGGATGAGACAGGGGTTCATAAATGGCAATCAGCCCCAGCATTTT | CASSLGMRQGFINGNQPQHF
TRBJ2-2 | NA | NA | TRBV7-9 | TGTGCCAGCAGCCCTGACAGAGGGATGGCCGGGGAGCTGTTTTTT | CASSPDRGMAGELFF
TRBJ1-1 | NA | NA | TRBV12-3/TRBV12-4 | TGTGCCAGCAGTTTACTACGGGACGGAGTCGAAGCTTTCTTT | CASSLLRDGVEAFF
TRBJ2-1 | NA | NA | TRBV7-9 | TGTGCCAGCAGCCGTAGTAGCGATTGGGAGCAGTTCTTC | CASSRSSDWEQFF
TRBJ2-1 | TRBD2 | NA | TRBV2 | TGTGCCAGCAGTGAGGGACTAGCGGAGTACAATGAGCAGTTCTTC | CASSEGLAEYNEQFF
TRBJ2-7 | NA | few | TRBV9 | TGTGCCAGCAGCGAGGCAAGCTCCTACGAGCAGTACTTC | CASSEASSYEQYF
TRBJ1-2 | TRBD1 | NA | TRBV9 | TGTGCCAGCAGCTTTAACAGGGGCGGGGTAGACTATGGCTACACCTTC | CASSFNRGGVDYGYTF
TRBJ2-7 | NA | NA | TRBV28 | TGTGCCAGCAGGGAGGACAGCATCCACGAGCAGTACTTC | CASREDSIHEQYF
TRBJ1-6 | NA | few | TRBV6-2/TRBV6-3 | TGTGCCAGCAGTTACTCGGCCGAGGGCCCGGAACTCCACTTT | CASSYSAEGPELHF
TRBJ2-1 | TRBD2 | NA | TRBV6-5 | TGTGCCAGCAGTTTCGGACTAGCGGGGGGCGGGCAGTTCTTC | CASSFGLAGGGQFF
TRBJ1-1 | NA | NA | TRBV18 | TGTGCCAGCTCACCACCGGGGGATTCGAACACTGAAGCTTTCTTT | CASSPPGDSNTEAFF
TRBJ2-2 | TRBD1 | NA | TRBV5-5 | TGTGCCAGCAGCTCCGGACAGGGTATCCCCGGGGAGCTGTTTTTT | CASSSGQGIPGELFF
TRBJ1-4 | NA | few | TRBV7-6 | TGTGCCAGCAGCCCCCAACCGACCTTGGTTACAACTAATGAAAAACTGTTTTTT | CASSPQPTLVTTNEKLFF
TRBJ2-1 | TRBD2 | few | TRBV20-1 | TGCAGTGCTAGGGAGGAGGGTAGCGGGAGCTCCTACAATGAGCAGTTCTTC | CSAREEGSGSSYNEQFF
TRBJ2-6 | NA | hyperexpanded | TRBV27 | TGTGCCAGCAGTTCCGGGGTCCGGGTCTCTGGGGCCAACGTCCTGACTTTC | CASSSGVRVSGANVLTF
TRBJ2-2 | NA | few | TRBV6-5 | TGTGCCAGCAGTTACGACGCACTCCCCGGGGAGCTGTTTTTT | CASSYDALPGELFF
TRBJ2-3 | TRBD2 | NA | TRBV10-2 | TGCGCCAGCAGTGAGTCATGGCCTGACGGGGGGGATACGCAGTATTTT | CASSESWPDGGDTQYF
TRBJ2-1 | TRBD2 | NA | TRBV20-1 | TGCAGTGCTAGAGATTCAGCGGGAGCGACGTATAAGCAGTTCTTC | CSARDSAGATYKQFF
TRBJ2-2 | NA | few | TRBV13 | TGTGCCAGCAGCTTCGTGGGAGTGCGCACCGGGGAGCTGTTTTTT | CASSFVGVRTGELFF
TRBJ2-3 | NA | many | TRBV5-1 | TGCGCCAGCAGCTTGTTTGATACGCAGTATTTT | CASSLFDTQYF
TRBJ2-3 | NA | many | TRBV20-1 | TGCAGTGCTAGAGACCGGGACCGTCTGATCACAGATACGCAGTATTTT | CSARDRDRLITDTQYF